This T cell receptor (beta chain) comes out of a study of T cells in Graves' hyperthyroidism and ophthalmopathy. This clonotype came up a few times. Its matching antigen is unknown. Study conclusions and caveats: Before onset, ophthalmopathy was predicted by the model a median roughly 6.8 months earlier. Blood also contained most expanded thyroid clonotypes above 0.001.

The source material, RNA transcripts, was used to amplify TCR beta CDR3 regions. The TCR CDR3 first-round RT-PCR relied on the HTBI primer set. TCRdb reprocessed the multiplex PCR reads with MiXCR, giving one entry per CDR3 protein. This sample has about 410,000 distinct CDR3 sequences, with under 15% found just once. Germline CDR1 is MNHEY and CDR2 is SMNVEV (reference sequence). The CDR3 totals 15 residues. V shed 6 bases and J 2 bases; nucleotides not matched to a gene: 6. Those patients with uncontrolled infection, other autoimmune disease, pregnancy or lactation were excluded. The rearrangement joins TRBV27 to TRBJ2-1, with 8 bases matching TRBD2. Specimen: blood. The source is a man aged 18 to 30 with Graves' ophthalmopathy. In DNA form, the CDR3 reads TGTGCCAGCAGCTCCACTAGCGGCCCCTACAATGAGCAGTTCTTC. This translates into CASSSTSGPYNEQFF.